These 4 T cell receptor beta chains came from one sample sequenced in a study of shared clonotypes between healthy human individuals. The repertoire was sequenced with immunoSEQ multiplex PCR; TCRdb's copy has only in-frame clones and lacks some. Altogether more than 2,000,000 clones are present, just over 90% being singletons, with the ten largest covering about 0.39%. The sample was naive CD4+ T cells from PBMCs. Regarding subset: CD45RA+ positively selected. Receptors were obtained from a man between 18 and 29 years old in good health. Some clones in this sample may be carry-over from other donors' samples.

The CDR3 sequence: CASSPRNSATNEKLFF. CDR3 coding DNA: TGTGCCAGCAGCCCCCGTAACAGTGCAACTAATGAAAAACTGTTTTTT. The chain recombines TRBV7-2 with TRBJ1-4; D is undetermined. Per the germline V gene, CDR1 is SGHTA and CDR2 is FQGNSA. The CDR3 is 16 amino acids. V was cut by 5 bases and J by 0 bases, with 13 bases left in between.

The rearrangement links TRBV13 to TRBJ2-1, with 7 bases fitting TRBD2. Germline V CDR1 and CDR2: PRHDT, FYEKMQ (reference sequence). This CDR3 contains 16 residues. The ends lost 5 bases at V and 4 bases at J; junction bases unmatched: 11. The DNA for the CDR3 is TGTGCCAGCAGCCCCTCCCGTCCTAGCGGATACAATGAGCAGTTCTTC. Encoded protein: CASSPSRPSGYNEQFF.

This sequence joins TRBV5-6 and TRBJ1-1; TRBD1 matches at 7 bases. The CDR3 is 13 amino acids. From germline, CDR1 is SGHDT and CDR2 YYEEEE. J was trimmed by 6 bases and V by 7 bases; bases with no gene match: 9. CDR3 sequence: CASVQDRTSEAFF. DNA for the CDR3: TGTGCCAGCGTTCAGGACAGGACCTCTGAAGCTTTCTTT.

V is TRBV27 and J is TRBJ1-5; a weak D match, TRBD1 (5 bases). The CDR3 totals 16 residues. The germline CDR1 and CDR2 sequences are MNHEY and SMNVEV (reference sequence). V was pared by 6 bases and J by 2 bases, with 17 bases between. This chain's CDR3 is CASSLFPGLGNQPQHF. The CDR3 region has the DNA TGTGCCAGCAGCCTCTTCCCGGGACTGGGCAATCAGCCCCAGCATTTT.